Included here is one TCR beta chain sequence, with context. This sample is part of a study of blood T cell repertoires in COVID-19. In the study overall: Sites across the United States, Italy and Spain contributed samples from acute and convalescent COVID-19.

Only in-frame clones appear in the TCRdb table, and some are missing; sequencing was by immunoSEQ multiplex PCR. The data contain more than 75,000 clones, 70% to 90% of them singletons. The material sequenced was peripheral blood. This sequence was found in a middle-aged man with COVID-19, enrolled during active disease.

CDR3 residues: CASSPPGQAGNTIYF. The CDR3 coding sequence is TGTGCCAGCTCACCACCAGGACAGGCTGGAAACACCATATATTTT. The chain uses TRBV18 and TRBJ1-3; TRBD1 aligns across 7 bases. This CDR3 contains 15 residues. Germline V gene lookup returns CDR1 KGHSH and CDR2 LQKENI. Trimming cost V 0 bases and J 2 bases; bases outside gene matches: 1.